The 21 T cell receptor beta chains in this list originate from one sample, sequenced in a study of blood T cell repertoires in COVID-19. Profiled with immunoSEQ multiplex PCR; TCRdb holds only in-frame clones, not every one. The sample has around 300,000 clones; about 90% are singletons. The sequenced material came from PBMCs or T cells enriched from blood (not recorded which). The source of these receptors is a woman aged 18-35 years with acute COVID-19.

CDR3 nucleotide sequence: TGTGCCAGCAGCCAAGTCGGACTAGCGGGAGGTTTGGGGCATGAAGAGACCCAGTACTTC. Amino acids: CASSQVGLAGGLGHEETQYF. The genes are TRBV4-2 and TRBJ2-5, with 14 bases lining up with TRBD2. Germline V gene data show CDR1 as LGHNA and CDR2 as YNFKEQ. CDR3 size: 20 residues. V dropped 1 base and J dropped 3; count of bases not matched to a gene: 13.

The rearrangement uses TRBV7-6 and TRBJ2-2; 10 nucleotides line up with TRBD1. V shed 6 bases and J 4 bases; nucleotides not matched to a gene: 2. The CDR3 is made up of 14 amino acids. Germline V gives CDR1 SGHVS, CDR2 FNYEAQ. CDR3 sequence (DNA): TGTGCCAGCAGAGGACAGGGGGTCACCGGGGAGCTGTTTTTT. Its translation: CASRGQGVTGELFF.

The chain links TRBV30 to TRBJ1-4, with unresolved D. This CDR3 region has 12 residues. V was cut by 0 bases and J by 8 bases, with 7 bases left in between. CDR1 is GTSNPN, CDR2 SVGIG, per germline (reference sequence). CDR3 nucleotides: TGTGCCTGGAGTGTATCCGCGGAAAAACTGTTTTTT. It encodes CAWSVSAEKLFF.

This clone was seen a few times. CDR3 in DNA: TGTGCCAGCAGCTCAATCTACGAGCAGTACTTC. Amino acid sequence: CASSSIYEQYF. The V call is TRBV7-3, the J call TRBJ2-7, with unresolved D. Germline V gene lookup returns CDR1 SGHTA and CDR2 FQGTGA. This CDR3 contains 11 residues. The germline V and J ends were trimmed by 4 bases and 3 bases, with 4 bases remaining between them.

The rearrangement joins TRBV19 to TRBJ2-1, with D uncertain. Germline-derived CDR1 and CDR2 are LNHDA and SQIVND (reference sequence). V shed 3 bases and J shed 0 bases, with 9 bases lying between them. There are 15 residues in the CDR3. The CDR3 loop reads CASSILSDSYNEQFF. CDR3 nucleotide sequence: TGTGCCAGTAGTATCTTGAGCGACTCCTACAATGAGCAGTTCTTC.

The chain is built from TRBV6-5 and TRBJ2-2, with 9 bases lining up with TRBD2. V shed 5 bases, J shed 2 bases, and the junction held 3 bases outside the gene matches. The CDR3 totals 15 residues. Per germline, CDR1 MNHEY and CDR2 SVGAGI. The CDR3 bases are TGTGCCAGCAGTAGACTAGCGGAAAACACCGGGGAGCTGTTTTTT. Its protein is CASSRLAENTGELFF.

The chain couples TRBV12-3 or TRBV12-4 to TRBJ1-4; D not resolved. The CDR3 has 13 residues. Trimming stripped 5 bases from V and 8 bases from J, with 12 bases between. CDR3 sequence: CASSPRPGEKLFF. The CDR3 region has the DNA TGTGCCAGCAGTCCACGGCCGGGGGAAAAACTGTTTTTT.

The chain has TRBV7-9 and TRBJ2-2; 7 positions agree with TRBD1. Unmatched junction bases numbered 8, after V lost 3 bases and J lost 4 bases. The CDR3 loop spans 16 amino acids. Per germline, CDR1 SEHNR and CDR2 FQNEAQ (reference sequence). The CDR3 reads CASSFGTGDGTGELFF. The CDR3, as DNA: TGTGCCAGCAGCTTTGGAACAGGGGATGGCACCGGGGAGCTGTTTTTT.

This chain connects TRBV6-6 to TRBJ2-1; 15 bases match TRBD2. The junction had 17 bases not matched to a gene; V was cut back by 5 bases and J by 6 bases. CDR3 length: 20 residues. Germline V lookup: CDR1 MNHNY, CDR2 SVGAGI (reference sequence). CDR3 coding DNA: TGTGCCAGCAGTCCCCTCGGACTAGCGGGAGGGCCGGCCCGGGTCAATGAGCAGTTCTTC. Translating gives CASSPLGLAGGPARVNEQFF.

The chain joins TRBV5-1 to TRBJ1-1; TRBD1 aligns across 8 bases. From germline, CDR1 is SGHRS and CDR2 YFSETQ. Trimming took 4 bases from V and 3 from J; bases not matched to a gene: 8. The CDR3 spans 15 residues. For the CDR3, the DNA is TGCGCCAGCAGCATACAGGACAGGGAGGACACTGAAGCTTTCTTT. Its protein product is CASSIQDREDTEAFF.

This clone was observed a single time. The CDR3 spells CASSRFGPNEKLFF. CDR3 in DNA: TGTGCCAGCAGCCGTTTCGGTCCTAATGAAAAACTGTTTTTT. V usage is TRBV7-8 and J usage is TRBJ1-4; D remains unclear. Trimming took off 5 bases at V and 3 bases at J, with 10 bases between the two ends. Looked up from germline, CDR1 is SGHVS and CDR2 is FQNEAQ. The CDR3 has 14 amino acids. Supplemented by reference TRBV7-8 and TRBJ1-4, the full variable domain reads GAGVSQSPRYKVAKRGQDVALRCDPISGHVSLFWYQQALGQGPEFLTYFQNEAQLDKSGLPSDRFFAERPEGSVSTLKIQRTQQEDSAVYLCASSRFGPNEKLFFGSGTQLSVL.

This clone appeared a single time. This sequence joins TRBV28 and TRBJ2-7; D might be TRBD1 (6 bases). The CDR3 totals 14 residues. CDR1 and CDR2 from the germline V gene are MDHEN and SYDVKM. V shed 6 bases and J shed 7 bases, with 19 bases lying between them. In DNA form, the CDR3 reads TGTGCCAGCAGATCCCCGTCAGGGGAAGGGGAGCAGTACTTC. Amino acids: CASRSPSGEGEQYF.

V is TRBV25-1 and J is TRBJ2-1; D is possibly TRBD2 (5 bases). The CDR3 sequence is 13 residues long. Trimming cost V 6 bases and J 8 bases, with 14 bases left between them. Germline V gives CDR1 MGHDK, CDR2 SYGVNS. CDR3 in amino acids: CASSGNWVDEQFF. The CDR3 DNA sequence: TGTGCCAGCAGCGGGAATTGGGTGGATGAGCAGTTCTTC.

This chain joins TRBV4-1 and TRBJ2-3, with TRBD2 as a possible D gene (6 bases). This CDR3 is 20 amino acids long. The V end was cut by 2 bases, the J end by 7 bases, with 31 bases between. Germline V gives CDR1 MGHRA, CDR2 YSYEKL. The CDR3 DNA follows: TGCGCCAGCAGCCAACCCCGACTAGTTGGGTCAGGCCCTCGCGGAAATACGCAGTATTTT. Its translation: CASSQPRLVGSGPRGNTQYF.

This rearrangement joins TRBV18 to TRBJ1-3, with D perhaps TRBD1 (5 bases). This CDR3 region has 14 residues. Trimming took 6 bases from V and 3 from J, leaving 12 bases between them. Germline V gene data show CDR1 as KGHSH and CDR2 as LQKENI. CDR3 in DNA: TGTGCCAGCTCCCCGTCAGGGTATGGAAACACCATATATTTT. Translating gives CASSPSGYGNTIYF.

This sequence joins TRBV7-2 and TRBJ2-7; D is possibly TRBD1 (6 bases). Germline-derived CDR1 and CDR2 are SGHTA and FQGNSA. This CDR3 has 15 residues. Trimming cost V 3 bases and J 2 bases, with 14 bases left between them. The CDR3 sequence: CASSLRQGTAYEQYF. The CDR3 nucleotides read TGTGCCAGCAGCTTGAGGCAGGGGACGGCCTACGAGCAGTACTTC.

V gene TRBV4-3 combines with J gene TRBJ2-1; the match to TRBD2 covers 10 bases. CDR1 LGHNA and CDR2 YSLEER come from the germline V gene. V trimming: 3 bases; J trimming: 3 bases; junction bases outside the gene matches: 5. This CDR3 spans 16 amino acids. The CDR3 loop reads CASSHRLAGNYNEQFF. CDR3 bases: TGCGCCAGCAGCCACCGACTAGCGGGTAACTACAATGAGCAGTTCTTC.

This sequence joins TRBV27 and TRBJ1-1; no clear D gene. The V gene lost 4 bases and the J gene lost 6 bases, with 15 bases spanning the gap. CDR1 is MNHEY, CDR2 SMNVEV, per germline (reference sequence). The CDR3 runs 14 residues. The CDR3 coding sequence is TGTGCCAGCAGTTCCGTGACGGGAGGGTCTGAAGCTTTCTTT. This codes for CASSSVTGGSEAFF.

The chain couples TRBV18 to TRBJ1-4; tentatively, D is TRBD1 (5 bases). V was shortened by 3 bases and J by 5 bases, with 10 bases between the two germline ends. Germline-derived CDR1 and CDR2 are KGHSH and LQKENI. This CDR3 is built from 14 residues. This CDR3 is CASSPGGPNEKLFF. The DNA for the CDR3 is TGTGCCAGCTCACCGGGGGGACCGAATGAAAAACTGTTTTTT.

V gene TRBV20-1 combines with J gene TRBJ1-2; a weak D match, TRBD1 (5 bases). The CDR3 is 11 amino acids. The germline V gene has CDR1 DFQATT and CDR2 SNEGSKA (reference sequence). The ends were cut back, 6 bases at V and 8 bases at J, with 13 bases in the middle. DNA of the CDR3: TGCAGTGCCCAGGGACTATGGGGCTACACCTTC. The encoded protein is CSAQGLWGYTF.

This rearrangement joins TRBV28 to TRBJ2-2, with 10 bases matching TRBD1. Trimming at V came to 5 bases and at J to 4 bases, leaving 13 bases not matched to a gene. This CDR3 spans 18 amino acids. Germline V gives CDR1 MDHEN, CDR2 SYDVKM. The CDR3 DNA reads TGTGCCAGCAGTATATACGGGACAGGGGACGCCCTCACCGGGGAGCTGTTTTTT. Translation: CASSIYGTGDALTGELFF.